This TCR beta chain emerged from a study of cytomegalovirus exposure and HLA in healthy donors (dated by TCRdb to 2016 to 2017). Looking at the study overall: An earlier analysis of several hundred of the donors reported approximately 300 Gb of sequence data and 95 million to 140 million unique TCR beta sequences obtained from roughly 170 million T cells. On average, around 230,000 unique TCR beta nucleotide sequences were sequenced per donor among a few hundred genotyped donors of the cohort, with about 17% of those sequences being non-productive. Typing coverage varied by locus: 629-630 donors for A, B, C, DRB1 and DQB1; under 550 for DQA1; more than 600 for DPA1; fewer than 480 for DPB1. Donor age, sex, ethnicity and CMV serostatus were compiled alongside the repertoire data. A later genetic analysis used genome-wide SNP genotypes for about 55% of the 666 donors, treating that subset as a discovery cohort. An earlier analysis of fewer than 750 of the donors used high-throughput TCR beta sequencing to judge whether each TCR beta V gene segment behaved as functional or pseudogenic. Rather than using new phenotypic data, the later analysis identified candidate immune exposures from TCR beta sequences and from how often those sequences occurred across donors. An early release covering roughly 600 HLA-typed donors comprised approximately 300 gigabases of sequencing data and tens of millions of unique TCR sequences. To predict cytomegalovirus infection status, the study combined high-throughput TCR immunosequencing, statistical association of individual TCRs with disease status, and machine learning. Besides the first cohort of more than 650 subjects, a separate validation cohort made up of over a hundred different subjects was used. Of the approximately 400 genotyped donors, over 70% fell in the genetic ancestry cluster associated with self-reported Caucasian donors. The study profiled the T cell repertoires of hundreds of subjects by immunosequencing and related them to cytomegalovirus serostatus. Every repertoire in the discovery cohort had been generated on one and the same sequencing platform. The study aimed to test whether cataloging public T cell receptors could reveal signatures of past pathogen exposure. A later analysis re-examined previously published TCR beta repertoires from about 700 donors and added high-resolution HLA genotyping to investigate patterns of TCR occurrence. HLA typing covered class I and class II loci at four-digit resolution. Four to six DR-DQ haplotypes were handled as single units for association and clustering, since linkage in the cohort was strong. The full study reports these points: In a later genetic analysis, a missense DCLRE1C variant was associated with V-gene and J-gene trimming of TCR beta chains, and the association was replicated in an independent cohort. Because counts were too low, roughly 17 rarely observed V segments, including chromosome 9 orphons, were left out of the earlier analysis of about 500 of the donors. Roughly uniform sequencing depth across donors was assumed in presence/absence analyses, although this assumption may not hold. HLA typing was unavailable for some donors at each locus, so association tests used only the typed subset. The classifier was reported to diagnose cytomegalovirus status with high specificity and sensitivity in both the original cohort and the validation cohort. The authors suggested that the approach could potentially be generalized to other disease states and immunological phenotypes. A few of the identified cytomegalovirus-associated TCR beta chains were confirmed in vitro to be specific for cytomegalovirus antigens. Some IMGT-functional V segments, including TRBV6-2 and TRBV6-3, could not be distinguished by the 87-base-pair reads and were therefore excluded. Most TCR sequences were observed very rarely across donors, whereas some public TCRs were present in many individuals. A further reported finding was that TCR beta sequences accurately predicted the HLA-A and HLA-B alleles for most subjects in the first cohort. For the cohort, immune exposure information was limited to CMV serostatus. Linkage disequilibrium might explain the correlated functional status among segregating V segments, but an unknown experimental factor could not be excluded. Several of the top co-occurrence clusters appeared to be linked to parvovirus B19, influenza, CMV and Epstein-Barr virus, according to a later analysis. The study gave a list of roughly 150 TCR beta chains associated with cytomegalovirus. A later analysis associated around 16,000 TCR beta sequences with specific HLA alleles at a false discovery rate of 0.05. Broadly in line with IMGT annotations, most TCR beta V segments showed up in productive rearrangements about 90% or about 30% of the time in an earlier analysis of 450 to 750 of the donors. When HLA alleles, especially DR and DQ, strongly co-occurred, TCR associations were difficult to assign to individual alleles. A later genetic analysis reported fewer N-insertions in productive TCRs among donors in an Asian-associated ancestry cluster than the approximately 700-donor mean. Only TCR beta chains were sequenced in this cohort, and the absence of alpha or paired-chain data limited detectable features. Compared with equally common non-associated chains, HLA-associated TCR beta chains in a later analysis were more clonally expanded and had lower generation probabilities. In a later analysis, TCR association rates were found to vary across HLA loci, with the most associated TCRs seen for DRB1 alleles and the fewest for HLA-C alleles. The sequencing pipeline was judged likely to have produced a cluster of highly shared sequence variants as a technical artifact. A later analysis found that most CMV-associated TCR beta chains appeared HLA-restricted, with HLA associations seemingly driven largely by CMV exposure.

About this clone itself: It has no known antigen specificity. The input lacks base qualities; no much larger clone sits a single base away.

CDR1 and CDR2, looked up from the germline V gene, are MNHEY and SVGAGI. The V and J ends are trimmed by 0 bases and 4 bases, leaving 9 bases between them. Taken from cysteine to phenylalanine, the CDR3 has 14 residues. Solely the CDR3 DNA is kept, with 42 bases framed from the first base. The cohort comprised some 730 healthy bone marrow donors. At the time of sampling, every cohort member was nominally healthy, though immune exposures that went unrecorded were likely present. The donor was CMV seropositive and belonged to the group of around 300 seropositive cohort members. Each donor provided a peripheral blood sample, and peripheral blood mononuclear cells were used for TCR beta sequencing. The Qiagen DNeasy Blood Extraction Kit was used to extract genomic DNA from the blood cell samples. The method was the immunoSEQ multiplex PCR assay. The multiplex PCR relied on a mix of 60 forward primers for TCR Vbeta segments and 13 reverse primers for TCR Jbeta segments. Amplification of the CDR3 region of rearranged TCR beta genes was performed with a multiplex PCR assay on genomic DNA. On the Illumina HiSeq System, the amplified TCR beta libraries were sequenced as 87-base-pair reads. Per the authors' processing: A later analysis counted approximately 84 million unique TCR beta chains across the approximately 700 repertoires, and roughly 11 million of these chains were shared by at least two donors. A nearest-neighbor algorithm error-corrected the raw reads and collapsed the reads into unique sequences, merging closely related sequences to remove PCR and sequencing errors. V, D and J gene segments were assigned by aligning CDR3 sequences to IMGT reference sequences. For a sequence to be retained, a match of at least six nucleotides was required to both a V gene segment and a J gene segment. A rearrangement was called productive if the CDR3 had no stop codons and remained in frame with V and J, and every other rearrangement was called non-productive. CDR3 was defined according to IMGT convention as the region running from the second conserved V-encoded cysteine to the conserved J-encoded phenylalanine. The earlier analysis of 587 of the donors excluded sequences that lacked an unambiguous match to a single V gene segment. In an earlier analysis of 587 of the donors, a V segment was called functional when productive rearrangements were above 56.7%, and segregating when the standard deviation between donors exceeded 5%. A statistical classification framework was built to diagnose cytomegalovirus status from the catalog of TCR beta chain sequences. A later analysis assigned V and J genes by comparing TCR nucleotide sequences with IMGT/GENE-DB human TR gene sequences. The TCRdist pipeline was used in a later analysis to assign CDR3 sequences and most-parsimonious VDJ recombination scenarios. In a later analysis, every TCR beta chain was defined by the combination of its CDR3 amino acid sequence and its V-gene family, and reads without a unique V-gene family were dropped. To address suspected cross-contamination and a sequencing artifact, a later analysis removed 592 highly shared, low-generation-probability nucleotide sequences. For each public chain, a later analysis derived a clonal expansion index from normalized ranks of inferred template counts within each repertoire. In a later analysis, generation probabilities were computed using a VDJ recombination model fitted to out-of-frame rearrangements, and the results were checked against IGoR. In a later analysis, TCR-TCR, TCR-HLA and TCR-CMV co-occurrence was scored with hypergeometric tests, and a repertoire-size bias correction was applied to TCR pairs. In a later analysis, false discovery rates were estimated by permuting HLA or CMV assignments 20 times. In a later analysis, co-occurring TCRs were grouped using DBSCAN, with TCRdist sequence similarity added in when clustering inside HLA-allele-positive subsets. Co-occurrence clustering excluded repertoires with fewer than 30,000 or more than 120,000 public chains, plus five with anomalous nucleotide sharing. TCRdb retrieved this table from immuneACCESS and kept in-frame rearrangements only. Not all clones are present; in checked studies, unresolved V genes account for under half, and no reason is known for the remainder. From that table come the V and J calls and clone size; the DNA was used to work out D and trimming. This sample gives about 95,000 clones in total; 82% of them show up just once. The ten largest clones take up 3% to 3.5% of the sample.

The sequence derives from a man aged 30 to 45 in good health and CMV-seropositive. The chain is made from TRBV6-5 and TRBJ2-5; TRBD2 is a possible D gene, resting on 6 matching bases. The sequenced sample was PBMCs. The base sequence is TGTGCCAGCAGTTACTCGGCGGGATTAGAGACCCAGTACTTC. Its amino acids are CASSYSAGLETQYF.